These 32 T cell receptor beta chains were sequenced from one sample in a study of CD4 T cells in relation to SARS-CoV-2 and coronaviruses. Assay used: immunoSEQ multiplex PCR; TCRdb lists only in-frame clones, some missing. The repertoire consists of around 16,000 clones, with approximately 78% occurring once and the leading ten covering less than 20%. What these receptors recognize is not known. Before the COVID-19 pandemic, during about 2011-2019, CD4+ T cells were taken from unexposed donors. After roughly ten days of culture, CD4+ T cells were isolated. The specimen sequenced was CD4+ T cells from PBMCs, cultured in vitro. The source is a human donor in good health.

This clone was observed a few times. The V and J genes are TRBV6-5 and TRBJ2-7; weak D call: TRBD1 (5 bases). The CDR3 extends over 13 amino acids. Trimming left V 7 bases short and J 5 bases short, with 15 bases between. Germline V gene sequence: CDR1 MNHEY, CDR2 SVGAGI. In nucleotides, the CDR3 is TGTGCCAGCATACTCACCAGGGTCCACGAGCAGTACTTC. Translated: CASILTRVHEQYF.

Only a few counts were recorded for this clone. V gene TRBV2 combines with J gene TRBJ1-4; 8 bases agree with TRBD1. The CDR3 sequence is 14 residues long. The junction had 6 bases not matched to a gene; V was cut back by 7 bases and J by 5 bases. Germline-derived CDR1 and CDR2 are SNHLY and FYNNEI. Here the CDR3 reads CASNRDRLNEKLFF. For the CDR3, the DNA is TGTGCCAGCAACCGGGACAGGCTCAATGAAAAACTGTTTTTT.

The chain carries TRBV19 and TRBJ2-3; D may match TRBD1 or TRBD2 (6 bases each). Per germline, CDR1 LNHDA and CDR2 SQIVND (reference sequence). This CDR3 is built from 13 residues. Trimming left V 7 bases short and J 4 bases short, with 12 bases between. CDR3 residues: CASIQEGADTQYF. In DNA form, the CDR3 reads TGTGCCAGTATTCAGGAGGGGGCAGATACGCAGTATTTT.

V usage is TRBV14 and J usage is TRBJ2-7; 7 nucleotides agree with TRBD2. Germline V CDR1 and CDR2: SGHDN, FVKESK. V lost 5 bases to trimming and J lost 2 bases; unmatched junction nucleotides: 6. This CDR3 is built from 14 residues. DNA of the CDR3: TGTGCCAGCAGCGCTTGGGGGGGGACCTACGAGCAGTACTTC. This codes for CASSAWGGTYEQYF.

This chain connects TRBV19 to TRBJ2-7; perhaps TRBD2 as D (6 bases). The CDR3 is 14 residues long. CDR1 and CDR2 from the germline V gene are LNHDA and SQIVND (reference sequence). The V end was cut by 3 bases, the J end by 2 bases, with 11 bases between. CDR3 protein: CASSIASVPYEQYF. The CDR3 DNA follows: TGTGCCAGTAGTATCGCTAGCGTACCCTACGAGCAGTACTTC.

This sequence joins TRBV7-9 and TRBJ2-1; TRBD1 matches at 8 bases. V trimming: 5 bases; J trimming: 4 bases; junction bases outside the gene matches: 7. In germline, CDR1 is SEHNR, CDR2 FQNEAQ (reference sequence). This CDR3 is built from 15 residues. The CDR3 sequence is CASSPRGQAYNEQFF. The CDR3 DNA is TGTGCCAGCAGCCCCAGGGGACAGGCGTACAATGAGCAGTTCTTC.

This clone was picked up a small number of times. This rearrangement joins TRBV6-4 to TRBJ2-2, with TRBD2 matching 8 bases. CDR3 length: 15 residues. J lost 5 bases, V lost 3 bases, and 5 bases had no gene match. In germline, CDR1 is MRHNA, CDR2 SNTAGT. The CDR3 sequence is CASSEVAGSTGELFF. The CDR3 DNA is TGTGCCAGCAGTGAGGTAGCGGGAAGTACCGGGGAGCTGTTTTTT.

This clone was counted a few times. This CDR3 is CASSSQALNTEAFF. For the CDR3, the DNA is TGCGCCAGCAGCTCACAGGCGTTGAACACTGAAGCTTTCTTT. The rearrangement uses TRBV5-1 and TRBJ1-1; D possibly corresponds to TRBD1 (5 bases). The CDR3 consists of 14 residues. The germline gives CDR1 SGHRS, CDR2 YFSETQ. V lost 3 bases to trimming and J lost 0 bases, with 9 bases between them. Combining the CDR3 with reference TRBV5-1 and TRBJ1-1 gives the whole variable domain KAGVTQTPRYLIKTRGQQVTLSCSPISGHRSVSWYQQTPGQGLQFLFEYFSETQRNKGNFPGRFSGRQFSNSRSEMNVSTLELGDSALYLCASSSQALNTEAFFGQGTRLTVV.

The chain joins TRBV2 to TRBJ2-7; 7 bases align to TRBD2. Trimming took 7 bases from V and 3 from J; bases not matched to a gene: 9. CDR1 is SNHLY, CDR2 FYNNEI, per germline. The CDR3 contains 14 residues. Written as DNA, the CDR3 is TGTGCCAGCAAGAGATCCGGGACTAACTACGAGCAGTACTTC. Translated: CASKRSGTNYEQYF.

This clone was seen only a few times. The V and J genes are TRBV4-1 and TRBJ2-1; 8 nucleotides align to TRBD2. In germline, CDR1 is MGHRA, CDR2 YSYEKL. The CDR3 is 16 residues long. The V and J ends lost 2 bases and 3 bases, in that order; junction bases with no gene match: 6. Here the CDR3 reads CASSQSTGGDYNEQFF. In DNA, the CDR3 is TGCGCCAGCAGCCAATCCACGGGAGGGGACTACAATGAGCAGTTCTTC.

The rearrangement uses TRBV29-1 and TRBJ2-1; 14 nucleotides agree with TRBD2. V gave up 4 bases and J gave up 11 bases; unmatched junction bases: 4. The CDR3 spans 13 residues. Per the germline V gene, CDR1 is SQVTM and CDR2 is ANQGSEA. The CDR3 region has the DNA TGCAGCGTTGGGGGACTAGCGGGAGTTCAGCAGTTCTTC. It specifies CSVGGLAGVQQFF.

The chain recombines TRBV7-8 with TRBJ2-6; TRBD1 agrees at 12 bases. Germline V CDR1 and CDR2: SGHVS, FQNEAQ. V lost 3 bases, J lost 1 base, and 10 bases stayed unmatched. This CDR3 region has 20 residues. The CDR3 is CASSFITGTGGKSGANVLTF. The CDR3 DNA is TGTGCCAGCAGCTTTATCACCGGGACAGGGGGCAAGTCTGGGGCCAACGTCCTGACTTTC.

The CDR3 loop reads CASSSLAGGNTEAFF. CDR3 in DNA: TGCGCCAGCAGCTCCCTCGCTGGGGGGAACACTGAAGCTTTCTTT. The chain links TRBV5-1 to TRBJ1-1, with D perhaps TRBD1 (5 bases). V was pared by 3 bases and J by 1 base, with 13 bases between. CDR3 length equals 15 residues. Germline-derived CDR1 and CDR2 are SGHRS and YFSETQ. Full variable domain (remainder filled in from reference TRBV5-1 and TRBJ1-1): KAGVTQTPRYLIKTRGQQVTLSCSPISGHRSVSWYQQTPGQGLQFLFEYFSETQRNKGNFPGRFSGRQFSNSRSEMNVSTLELGDSALYLCASSSLAGGNTEAFFGQGTRLTVV.

V is TRBV5-1 and J is TRBJ1-6; D is ambiguous. Looked up from germline, CDR1 is SGHRS and CDR2 is YFSETQ. V was clipped by 0 bases and J by 10 bases, with 8 bases between them. The CDR3 contains 13 residues. Here the CDR3 DNA reads TGCGCCAGCAGCTTGGGTCAGCGCTCACCCCTCCACTTT. It codes for CASSLGQRSPLHF.

The gene calls are TRBV10-3 and TRBJ2-7, with D perhaps matching TRBD1 (5 bases). V lost 4 bases to trimming and J lost 3 bases, with 16 bases between them. This CDR3 has 15 amino acids. Germline loops: CDR1 ENHRY, CDR2 SYGVKD. The CDR3, as DNA: TGTGCCATCAGTGGCAGTGTCAGGGATAGCTACGAGCAGTACTTC. This gives the protein CAISGSVRDSYEQYF.

In this sample, this clone turned up once. The chain links TRBV19 to TRBJ2-3; 8 nucleotides line up with TRBD2. This CDR3 contains 13 residues. Germline V gives CDR1 LNHDA, CDR2 SQIVND (reference sequence). The V gene end was trimmed by 10 bases and the J gene end by 6 bases; junction bases not matched to a gene: 9. The CDR3 DNA is TGTGCCATTAGAGAGCGGGAGTCGGATACGCAGTATTTT. Translated, it gives CAIRERESDTQYF.

The V call is TRBV5-1, the J call TRBJ1-1; D possibly corresponds to TRBD1 (6 bases). V shed 6 bases and J shed 7 bases, with 16 bases lying between them. CDR3 length: 13 residues. CDR1 and CDR2 from the germline V gene are SGHRS and YFSETQ. CDR3 loop: CASKLSGESEAFF. The CDR3 coding sequence is TGCGCCAGCAAACTTTCAGGGGAAAGTGAAGCTTTCTTT.

The chain uses TRBV7-3 and TRBJ2-1; 10 nucleotides align to TRBD2. V was clipped by 0 bases and J by 7 bases; unmatched bases: 6. Per the germline V gene, CDR1 is SGHTA and CDR2 is FQGTGA. The CDR3 is 16 amino acids. The CDR3 sequence: CASSLTGSGRENEQFF. CDR3 sequence (DNA): TGTGCCAGCAGCTTAACGGGGAGCGGGAGGGAAAATGAGCAGTTCTTC.

This clone showed up just once. The chain has TRBV28 and TRBJ2-7, with D perhaps TRBD1 (5 bases). Looked up from germline, CDR1 is MDHEN and CDR2 is SYDVKM. The V end lost 9 bases, the J end lost 7 bases, and 22 bases lay between the germline ends. The CDR3 covers 14 residues. CDR3 DNA: TGTGCCAGTAACGGTGCGCAGGGATGGCAGGAGCAGTACTTC. Amino acid sequence: CASNGAQGWQEQYF.

The J gene is TRBJ2-7, the V gene TRBV28, with D maybe TRBD1 (6 bases). Germline assignment: CDR1 MDHEN and CDR2 SYDVKM. The V end was cut by 7 bases, the J end by 0 bases, with 19 bases between. The CDR3 contains 16 residues. The CDR3 is CASKPAGDMSSYEQYF. The CDR3 DNA is TGTGCCAGCAAACCGGCAGGGGATATGAGCTCCTACGAGCAGTACTTC.

The gene calls are TRBV21-1 and TRBJ2-1; the D segment call TRBD2 is taken from the table without a DNA check. TRBV21-1 is shown as a pseudogene. The CDR3 spans 15 residues. DNA for the CDR3: TGTGCCAGCAGCAAATGGGCTAGCGGCTACAATGAGCAGTTCTTC. Translated: CASSKWASGYNEQFF.

This clone was seen once. The CDR3 region has the DNA TGTGCCAGCAGTTACGGGACTAGGGGGTACGAGCAGTACTTC. Residues: CASSYGTRGYEQYF. The chain employs TRBV6-5 and TRBJ2-7; 8 bases map to TRBD2. CDR1 and CDR2 (germline): MNHEY, SVGAGI. This CDR3 has 14 residues. The V gene end was trimmed by 2 bases and the J gene end by 4 bases; junction bases not matched to a gene: 4.

V gene TRBV5-6 combines with J gene TRBJ2-7, with TRBD1 matching 9 bases. The CDR3 totals 16 residues. Losses at the gene ends were 4 bases for V and 3 bases for J; bases not matched to a gene: 11. Per the germline V gene, CDR1 is SGHDT and CDR2 is YYEEEE. This CDR3 reads CASSPELRDRDYEQYF. The CDR3 region has the DNA TGTGCCAGCAGCCCGGAGCTCCGGGACAGGGACTACGAGCAGTACTTC.

The V and J genes are TRBV10-3 and TRBJ2-2, with 8 bases identical to TRBD1. V shed 6 bases and J 3 bases; nucleotides not matched to a gene: 0. The germline gives CDR1 ENHRY, CDR2 SYGVKD. There are 13 residues in the CDR3. The DNA of the CDR3 is TGTGCCATCAGGGACAGGGACACCGGGGAGCTGTTTTTT. This codes for CAIRDRDTGELFF.

The chain links TRBV10-2 to TRBJ1-1, with a tentative D call TRBD1 (5 bases). The CDR3 spans 12 residues. Germline V gene data show CDR1 as WSHSY and CDR2 as SAAADI. Trimming took 8 bases from V and 1 from J, leaving 8 bases between them. The CDR3 DNA is TGCGCCAGCGGGACGGGGAACACTGAAGCTTTCTTT. Residues: CASGTGNTEAFF.

The chain couples TRBV6-2 or TRBV6-3 to TRBJ1-2; D is uncertain. The CDR3 runs to 15 residues. Germline V gene sequence: CDR1 MNHEY, CDR2 SVGEGT. V was cut by 2 bases and J by 2 bases, with 12 bases left in between. The CDR3 region is CASSYQSSRNYGYTF. The CDR3 DNA is TGTGCCAGCAGTTACCAGAGCAGCCGGAACTATGGCTACACCTTC.

This clone occurred a few times. The chain has TRBV2 and TRBJ1-4; D is possibly TRBD1 (5 bases). This CDR3 contains 15 residues. In germline, CDR1 is SNHLY, CDR2 FYNNEI. V lost 3 bases and J lost 7, with 15 bases in between. CDR3 DNA sequence: TGTGCCAGCAGTGAGGAGGGGATGGTGTTTGAAAAACTGTTTTTT. It is translated as CASSEEGMVFEKLFF. Combining the CDR3 with reference TRBV2 and TRBJ1-4 gives the whole variable domain EPEVTQTPSHQVTQMGQEVILRCVPISNHLYFYWYRQILGQKVEFLVSFYNNEISEKSEIFDDQFSVERPDGSNFTLKIRSTKLEDSAMYFCASSEEGMVFEKLFFGSGTQLSVL.

The CDR3 DNA sequence: TGCGCCAGCAGCTTGGAGGGGGGTGATGGCTATGGCTACACCTTC. Protein product: CASSLEGGDGYGYTF. The chain recombines TRBV5-1 with TRBJ1-2; tentative D call: TRBD1 (6 bases). This CDR3 spans 15 amino acids. The V gene lost 0 bases and the J gene lost 4 bases, with 13 bases spanning the gap. Per the germline V gene, CDR1 is SGHRS and CDR2 is YFSETQ. Filled out from reference TRBV5-1 and TRBJ1-2, the complete variable domain reads KAGVTQTPRYLIKTRGQQVTLSCSPISGHRSVSWYQQTPGQGLQFLFEYFSETQRNKGNFPGRFSGRQFSNSRSEMNVSTLELGDSALYLCASSLEGGDGYGYTFGSGTRLTVV.

The genes are TRBV19 and TRBJ2-2; D is uncertain. The CDR3 extends over 14 amino acids. Trimming removed 10 bases at V and 2 bases at J, with 14 bases between. CDR1 is LNHDA, CDR2 SQIVND, per germline (reference sequence). The CDR3 loop is CAIRAVGNTGELFF. In nucleotides, the CDR3 is TGTGCCATAAGGGCCGTGGGCAACACCGGGGAGCTGTTTTTT.

V is TRBV5-6 and J is TRBJ2-7; D remains ambiguous. Per the germline V gene, CDR1 is SGHDT and CDR2 is YYEEEE. V was cut by 3 bases and J by 3 bases, with 19 bases left in between. The CDR3 runs to 16 residues. The CDR3 DNA is TGTGCCAGCAGCTGGGGTAATGGGCTTAAGGGCTACGAGCAGTACTTC. Protein sequence: CASSWGNGLKGYEQYF.

The chain has TRBV7-9 and TRBJ2-3; no definite D call. The germline V and J ends were trimmed by 1 base and 9 bases, with 11 bases remaining between them. The CDR3 loop spans 13 amino acids. The germline gives CDR1 SEHNR, CDR2 FQNEAQ (reference sequence). For the CDR3, the DNA is TGTGCCAGCAGCTTAGAGGCGCGTGGGACGCAGTATTTT. Its translation is CASSLEARGTQYF.

The rearrangement uses TRBV10-3 and TRBJ1-5, with D tentatively TRBD1 (5 bases). Between the trimmed V and J ends, which lost 0 bases and 5 bases, there was a span of 5 bases. The germline CDR1 and CDR2 sequences are ENHRY and SYGVKD. The CDR3 runs to 13 residues. CDR3 nucleotides: TGTGCCATCAGTGAGTCGGGGGATCAGCCCCAGCATTTT. Amino acids: CAISESGDQPQHF.